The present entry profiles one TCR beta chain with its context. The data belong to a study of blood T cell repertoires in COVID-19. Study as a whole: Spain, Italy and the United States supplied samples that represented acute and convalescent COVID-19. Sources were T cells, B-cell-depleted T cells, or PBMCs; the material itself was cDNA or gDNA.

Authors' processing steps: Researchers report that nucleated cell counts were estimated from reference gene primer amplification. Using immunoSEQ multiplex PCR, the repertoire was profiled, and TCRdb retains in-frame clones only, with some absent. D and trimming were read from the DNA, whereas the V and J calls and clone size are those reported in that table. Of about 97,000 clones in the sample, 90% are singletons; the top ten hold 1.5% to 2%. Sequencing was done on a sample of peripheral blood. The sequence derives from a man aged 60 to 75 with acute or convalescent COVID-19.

The CDR3 spells CASSLAGWGQRAFF. CDR3 bases: TGTGCCAGCAGCTTAGCGGGATGGGGACAGAGGGCTTTCTTT. The rearrangement uses TRBV7-9 and TRBJ1-1; TRBD1 matches 7 bases. In germline, CDR1 is SEHNR, CDR2 FQNEAQ (reference sequence). The V and J ends lost 0 bases and 11 bases, in that order; junction bases with no gene match: 9. There are 14 residues in the CDR3.